This T cell receptor beta chain stems from a study of OX40 agonist ivuxolimab in advanced cancers. At the level of the whole study: The costimulatory receptor OX40 (CD134) was targeted by ivuxolimab, a fully human IgG2 agonistic monoclonal antibody. Intravenous ivuxolimab was administered to patients every 2 weeks at six dose levels: 0.01, 0.1, 0.3, 1.5, 3 and 10 mg/kg. Among the 50 to 55 dose-escalation patients, some 20 had hepatocellular carcinoma, roughly 15 melanoma, 9 renal cell carcinoma and 9 head and neck cancer. In the dose-escalation cohort, approximately 83% of patients were male, and the mean age was 60 years with a range of roughly 23 to 90. Patients were allowed to have had prior anti-PD-1, anti-PD-L1 or anti-CTLA-4 therapy, and 40% to 45% of the dose-escalation patients had previously received checkpoint inhibitors. Partial responses were achieved by three dose-escalation patients, of whom one had hepatocellular carcinoma and two had cutaneous melanoma. The point of sequencing TCRbeta in the periphery was to test whether ivuxolimab changed TCR sequence diversity and drove clonal T-cell expansion. The paper reports the monotherapy dose-escalation portion (N of about 51 patients) of the phase I ivuxolimab trial. Study-wide findings and limitations: The antigen specificity of the clonally expanded peripheral T cells was not determined. On average, CD8+ T cells showed more expanded clones than CD4+ T cells after ivuxolimab. At doses from 0.1 to 3.0 mg/kg, clonal expansion was seen in both CD4+ and CD8+ blood T cells between baseline and week 6. Low levels of normalized T-cell clonal expansion were also shown by some nonresponding patients. Partial responders in the 0.1-3.0 mg/kg groups had among the lowest normalized peripheral clonal expansion, especially among CD8+ T cells.

With respect to this clone: It lacks a known antigen. No much larger clone exists at a distance of one base, and base qualities are not known.

Patients with autoimmune disease history or receiving systemic immunosuppression were excluded from the trial. In every dose cohort, peripheral blood was drawn for TCR sequencing at baseline, cycle 4 day 1, and cycle 7 day 1. The samples were taken from a phase I, first-in-human, multicenter, open-label dose-escalation trial of ivuxolimab. Adults with locally advanced or metastatic melanoma, renal cell, hepatocellular, or head and neck squamous cell carcinoma were enrolled in the trial. CD4+ and CD8+ T cells were sorted separately from peripheral blood before TCR sequencing. Genomic DNA was extracted from sorted cells for sequencing of the TCRbeta CDR3 region. TCRbeta CDR3 regions were sequenced using the immunoSEQ Assay. The source is immuneACCESS, and TCRdb retained only in-frame sequences with V and J called. Part of the clones is not carried over; for the studies checked, unresolved V genes explain less than half of this, and the remainder is unexplained. The sample table holds 50,000 to 75,000 clones, of which about 87% were seen once. About 2% of the sample rests with the top ten.

V and J are truncated by 7 bases and 5 bases respectively, leaving an intervening sequence of 11 bases. The germline V gene specifies MNHNS as CDR1 and SASEGT as CDR2. There are 12 amino acids in the CDR3, from cysteine to phenylalanine inclusive. Here the CDR3 DNA is all that survives: 36 bases in frame from base 1. The receptor was isolated from an adult with an advanced solid tumor such as melanoma, head and neck, liver or kidney cancer. The sequence joins TRBV6-1 to TRBJ2-5, with the D gene too uncertain to name. The source material was CD4+ or CD8+ T cells sorted from blood, sampled in a trial of the OX40 agonist ivuxolimab. The CDR3 region: CASNRVAETQYF. In nucleotides, the sequence is TGTGCCAGCAATCGCGTTGCCGAGACCCAGTACTTC.